The source of this T cell receptor beta chain is a study of T-cell reconstitution after alpha-beta-depleted transplantation in children (TCRdb year 2016). A note on the overall study: Using TCR repertoire profiling, the study quantitatively followed how T-cell immune reconstitution unfolded in children after TCRalphabeta/CD19-depleted allogeneic hematopoietic cell transplantation.

The CDR3 contains 17 residues, cysteine and phenylalanine counted. Of all the DNA, just the CDR3 is kept, 51 bases in frame from base 1. Trimming removed 2 bases from V and 0 bases from J; the gene matches leave 7 bases unexplained. This clonotype was seen at least ten times. Its recognized antigen is unknown. No quality values exist for individual bases; no much larger clone is one base distant. The library was prepared using PCR. Sequenced using an Illumina HiSeq 2500. To normalize quantification of the TCRbeta repertoire, the TCR libraries were built with molecular barcoding that relied on unique molecular identifiers. Through fastp at Q25 and MiXCR, TCRdb rebuilt clones from the public reads, retaining in-frame beta chains. All rows with the same CDR3 protein become a single entry with the most common DNA and genes. The sample records around 600,000 distinct CDR3 sequences, roughly 10% of which are singletons. The top ten constitute 4% of the sample.

Here the sequenced sample was PBMCs from the stem cell graft donor, taken from the stem cell graft. Rearrangement joined TRBV12-3 or TRBV12-4 to TRBJ2-3, with 8 bases aligning to TRBD1. This receptor was taken from a human donor who donated a stem cell graft to a child with acute myeloid leukemia. The CDR3 reads as follows: CASSLTAGGTSTDTQYF. The nucleotides are TGTGCCAGCAGTTTAACGGCAGGGGGCACCAGCACAGATACGCAGTATTTT.